This T cell receptor beta chain stems from a study of prognosis after radiotherapy for stage I lung cancer. Whole-study findings and limits: Counts of unique TCR clones fell following stereotactic body radiation therapy, median roughly 9,900 versus 7,200.

The authors amplified TCR beta CDR3 from genomic DNA using two-round multiplex PCR. Specific primers for each TRBV and TRBJ gene were what first-round PCR used. MiXCR, run by TCRdb on the multiplex PCR reads, gives a single entry per CDR3 protein. The sample records 15,000 to 20,000 distinct CDR3 sequences, approximately 50% being singletons. This clonotype was picked up many times. Its antigen is currently unknown. Germline trimming cut 2 bases from V and 3 bases from J; bases unmatched to any gene: 5. CDR1 is SGHDT and CDR2 is YYEEEE in the germline V gene. The CDR3 runs to 14 residues. The sample in question was PBMCs, obtained before or after stereotactic body radiation therapy (not recorded which). The chain employs TRBV5-6 and TRBJ2-7; TRBD1 matches at 7 bases. This receptor was identified in a donor aged 50 or older with non-small cell lung cancer. CDR3 sequence reads: CASSLLQGSYEQYF. In DNA, the CDR3 is TGTGCCAGCAGCTTATTACAGGGGAGCTACGAGCAGTACTTC.